The 14 T cell receptor beta chains below come from one sample, sequenced in a study of blood T cells in healthy people across ages. A second PCR, run for about 6 to 11 cycles, used a sample-barcoded 5' primer plus a J-beta primer mix. Each CDR3 protein is one row after TCRdb ran MiXCR on the 5' RACE reads. The sample shows some 930,000 distinct CDR3 sequences, 29% of them seen only once. In addition, the sample was reused for a study of T cells of mothers and their children.

Sequences were obtained from blood. All receptors come from a woman aged 40 to 50 in good health.

This clonotype was picked up many times. The chain is built from TRBV5-1 and TRBJ2-1, with TRBD1 matching over 9 bases. Germline V gene data show CDR1 as SGHRS and CDR2 as YFSETQ. Trimming took 4 bases from V and 4 from J; bases not matched to a gene: 6. The CDR3 consists of 15 residues. CDR3 sequence (DNA): TGCGCCAGCAGCCCAGACAGGGGGGCTTACAATGAGCAGTTCTTC. It codes for CASSPDRGAYNEQFF.

V and J are TRBV12-3 or TRBV12-4 and TRBJ2-5; no clear D gene. The CDR3 sequence is 12 residues long. The V gene lost 6 bases and the J gene lost 13 bases, with 18 bases spanning the gap. The CDR3 bases are TGTGCCAGCAGCCCGCCTTCGGGCGCGGCGTACTTC. Translation: CASSPPSGAAYF.

The chain is built from TRBV7-8 and TRBJ2-1, with 9 bases identical to TRBD2. The CDR3 has 17 residues. J lost 4 bases, V lost 1 base, and 8 bases had no gene match. CDR1 SGHVS and CDR2 FQNEAQ come from the germline V gene. The CDR3 DNA is TGTGCCAGCAGCTTAGGATTAGCGGGGGAGACTTACAATGAGCAGTTCTTC. This codes for CASSLGLAGETYNEQFF. Filled out from reference TRBV7-8 and TRBJ2-1, the complete variable domain reads GAGVSQSPRYKVAKRGQDVALRCDPISGHVSLFWYQQALGQGPEFLTYFQNEAQLDKSGLPSDRFFAERPEGSVSTLKIQRTQQEDSAVYLCASSLGLAGETYNEQFFGPGTRLTVL.

This CDR3 is CASSVGSGVRTGELFF. The CDR3 region has the DNA TGTGCCAGCAGCGTAGGGAGCGGGGTACGGACCGGGGAGCTGTTTTTT. V is TRBV9 and J is TRBJ2-2; 7 bases line up with TRBD2. CDR1 and CDR2 from the germline V gene are SGDLS and YYNGEE. V trimming: 0 bases; J trimming: 5 bases; junction bases outside the gene matches: 7. The CDR3 is 16 residues long.

This clonotype came up a few times. The gene calls are TRBV29-1 and TRBJ2-7; D remains unclear. The V gene lost 5 bases and the J gene lost 6 bases, with 23 bases spanning the gap. This CDR3 spans 15 amino acids. Germline CDR1 SQVTM, CDR2 ANQGSEA. The chain's CDR3 is CSVLIRSGGTREQYF. CDR3 nucleotides: TGCAGCGTTTTAATTCGGTCGGGCGGTACCCGCGAGCAGTACTTC.

As DNA, the CDR3 is TGCGCCAGCAGGATTAGCGGGGATACAGATACGCAGTATTTT. Translation: CASRISGDTDTQYF. V usage is TRBV5-1 and J usage is TRBJ2-3; 8 bases map to TRBD2. The CDR3 contains 14 residues. After removal of 5 bases from V and 3 bases from J, the junction contained 5 bases not matched to a gene. In germline, CDR1 is SGHRS, CDR2 YFSETQ.

The genes are TRBV4-3 and TRBJ1-3; D is undetermined. This CDR3 region has 17 residues. Germline lookup yields CDR1 LGHNA and CDR2 YSLEER. Trimming removed 0 bases at V and 2 bases at J, with 14 bases between. CDR3 nucleotides: TGCGCCAGCAGCCAAGATAGGAGAGGAGGGCCTGGAAACACCATATATTTT. Amino acid sequence: CASSQDRRGGPGNTIYF.

The CDR3 DNA follows: TGTGCCAGCAGCCCCCGACAGGGGATCTCCTACGAGCAGTACTTC. Encoded protein: CASSPRQGISYEQYF. The J gene is TRBJ2-7, the V gene TRBV9; 8 positions agree with TRBD1. The CDR3 is 15 residues long. V shed 4 bases, J shed 0 bases, and the junction held 6 bases outside the gene matches. Germline V gives CDR1 SGDLS, CDR2 YYNGEE.

This clonotype was counted many times. The genes are TRBV9 and TRBJ2-5, with 10 bases fitting TRBD1. Germline lookup yields CDR1 SGDLS and CDR2 YYNGEE. This CDR3 region has 17 residues. V lost 0 bases, J lost 3 bases, and 8 bases stayed unmatched. CDR3 sequence (DNA): TGTGCCAGCAGCGTAGCTCCGCCGGGGACAGGGGAAGAGACCCAGTACTTC. It codes for CASSVAPPGTGEETQYF. The whole variable domain, filled in from reference TRBV9 and TRBJ2-5, reads DSGVTQTPKHLITATGQRVTLRCSPRSGDLSVYWYQQSLDQGLQFLIQYYNGEERAKGNILERFSAQQFPDLHSELNLSSLELGDSALYFCASSVAPPGTGEETQYFGPGTRLLVL.

This clonotype was observed a handful of times. The rearrangement uses TRBV5-1 and TRBJ1-2; D gene unclear. Germline V gives CDR1 SGHRS, CDR2 YFSETQ. The ends were cut back, 4 bases at V and 0 bases at J, with 16 bases in the middle. CDR3 size: 16 residues. This CDR3 is CASSATDPISNYGYTF. The DNA of the CDR3 is TGCGCCAGCAGCGCGACGGATCCTATTTCTAACTATGGCTACACCTTC.

The chain uses TRBV5-1 and TRBJ2-3, with D possibly matching TRBD1 (5 bases). Trimming took off 9 bases at V and 4 bases at J, with 18 bases between the two ends. The germline V gene has CDR1 SGHRS and CDR2 YFSETQ. This CDR3 region has 14 residues. The CDR3 sequence: CATAVGLGPDTQYF. CDR3 nucleotides: TGCGCCACCGCGGTTGGCTTGGGGCCAGATACGCAGTATTTT.

This clonotype has just a few counts. The chain carries TRBV24-1 and TRBJ2-3, with D perhaps being TRBD1 or TRBD2 (7 bases each). Trimming took off 8 bases at V and 4 bases at J, with 15 bases between the two ends. This CDR3 region has 14 residues. Looked up from germline, CDR1 is KGHDR and CDR2 is SFDVKD. CDR3 nucleotide sequence: TGTGCCACCACCAGGGGGGAGGGGGCAGATACGCAGTATTTT. This codes for CATTRGEGADTQYF.

The chain employs TRBV2 and TRBJ2-1; 9 bases are a match to TRBD1. V was clipped by 8 bases and J by 6 bases; unmatched bases: 8. CDR1 is SNHLY and CDR2 is FYNNEI in the germline V gene. The CDR3 has 14 residues. The DNA of the CDR3 is TGTGCCAGCGGTTTACAGGGGGCGATCAATGAGCAGTTCTTC. This sequence encodes CASGLQGAINEQFF.

This clonotype was counted at least ten times. The rearrangement uses TRBV28 and TRBJ2-7, with a possible D match to TRBD1 (5 bases). Germline V CDR1 and CDR2: MDHEN, SYDVKM. CDR3 length: 14 amino acids. V was pared by 5 bases and J by 1 base, with 12 bases between. CDR3 amino acids: CASSLQTVSYEQYF. The CDR3, as DNA: TGTGCCAGCAGTCTCCAGACAGTGTCCTACGAGCAGTACTTC.